This T cell receptor (beta chain) emerged from a study of CD8 T cells in ankylosing spondylitis. Study-wide findings and caveats: For ankylosing spondylitis blood, a TCR beta motif of under 10 highly homologous variants appeared characteristic.

A quantitative 5'-RACE method, one with molecular barcodes, was used to make TCR beta libraries. TCRdb reprocessed the 5' RACE reads via MiXCR and lists one record per CDR3 protein. The sample includes a few hundred thousand distinct CDR3 sequences, approximately 20% of them seen just once. Points on this clonotype: What it binds is unknown.

The CDR3 loop spans 13 amino acids. Trimming left V 6 bases short and J 8 bases short, with 19 bases between. Germline V gene data show CDR1 as DFQATT and CDR2 as SNEGSKA (reference sequence). This sequence originates from a male donor with ankylosing spondylitis. The source material was blood, either unsorted or a sorted T cell fraction (not recorded which). The chain links TRBV20-1 to TRBJ1-1, with D maybe TRBD1 (5 bases). The CDR3 coding sequence is TGCAGTGCGAGCCTTGGACCGGGGCCGGAAGCTTTCTTT. Translated: CSASLGPGPEAFF.